The 15 T cell receptor beta chains below come from one sample, sequenced in a study of persistence of HIV-infected CD4 T cells. Stimulation used around 10 ug/mL lysate from CMV-infected fibroblasts. Memory cells lacking CD40L and CD69 with high CD45RO were sorted. These receptors are not linked to any known antigen. The immunoSEQ assay was version 4, run in survey mode. Libraries were prepared by immunoSEQ multiplex PCR; TCRdb keeps only in-frame clonotypes and omits some of them. Of 30,000 or so clones detected, roughly 82% appear once; the ten largest clones hold about 0.83%. The sequenced sample was CD4+ T cells sorted from PBMCs after roughly 20-hour stimulation, obtained from a patient who received antiretroviral therapy. The receptors come from an adult man with HIV who was CMV-seropositive.

This clone was seen a single time. V usage is TRBV6-5 and J usage is TRBJ1-3, with 7 positions matching TRBD1. The J segment lost 5 bases and the V segment lost 8 bases, leaving 3 bases of the junction unmatched. Per the germline V gene, CDR1 is MNHEY and CDR2 is SVGAGI. This CDR3 region has 12 residues. CDR3 sequence: CASRQGRNTIYF. CDR3 sequence (DNA): TGTGCCAGCCGACAGGGTAGAAACACCATATATTTT.

This clone was detected a few times. The V gene is TRBV5-1, the J gene TRBJ2-2, with a weak D call TRBD1 (6 bases). The CDR3 consists of 15 residues. Germline lookup yields CDR1 SGHRS and CDR2 YFSETQ. Trimming left V 0 bases short and J 5 bases short, with 11 bases between. CDR3 coding DNA: TGCGCCAGCAGCTTGGACAGGGCTGGAACCGGGGAGCTGTTTTTT. Translating it yields CASSLDRAGTGELFF.

The chain carries TRBV3-1 (or the pseudogene TRBV3-2) and TRBJ2-3; 7 nucleotides match TRBD2. Per the germline V gene, CDR1 is LGHDT and CDR2 is YNNKEL (reference sequence). With V trimmed by 1 base and J by 3 bases, 7 bases remained unmatched. The CDR3 covers 16 residues. CDR3 protein: CASSQGGGTKTDTQYF. DNA of the CDR3: TGTGCCAGCAGCCAAGGGGGAGGGACTAAGACAGATACGCAGTATTTT.

The chain is built from TRBV4-1 and TRBJ2-2, with a possible D match to TRBD2 (5 bases). CDR1 is MGHRA, CDR2 YSYEKL, per germline. The CDR3 spans 16 residues. V dropped 0 bases and J dropped 5 bases, with 13 bases sitting between them. The CDR3 is CASSQDQRLKTGELFF. The CDR3 nucleotides read TGCGCCAGCAGCCAAGATCAGAGACTAAAGACCGGGGAGCTGTTTTTT.

The V call is TRBV5-6, the J call TRBJ2-3; a possible D gene is TRBD1 (6 bases). This CDR3 is built from 16 residues. The V gene lost 0 bases and the J gene lost 5 bases, with 16 bases spanning the gap. Germline CDR1 reads SGHDT; CDR2 reads YYEEEE. The CDR3 sequence is CASSLGQVYRLDTQYF. CDR3 sequence (DNA): TGTGCCAGCAGCTTGGGACAGGTTTACCGGTTAGATACGCAGTATTTT.

The chain has TRBV29-1 and TRBJ1-2; D uncertain. In germline, CDR1 is SQVTM, CDR2 ANQGSEA. With 4 bases removed from V and 8 bases from J, the gap between germline ends came to 11 bases. This CDR3 spans 11 amino acids. The CDR3 DNA is TGCAGCGTTGTAGAGGGAGCGGGCTACACCTTC. This translates into CSVVEGAGYTF.

The chain combines TRBV29-1 with TRBJ1-1, with TRBD1 matching 9 bases. This CDR3 has 15 amino acids. Trimming removed 4 bases from V and 1 base from J; junction bases left unmatched: 7. The germline V gene encodes CDR1 SQVTM and CDR2 ANQGSEA. DNA of the CDR3: TGCAGCGTTGGTGACAGGGGGAAGTCGAACACTGAAGCTTTCTTT. Its translation is CSVGDRGKSNTEAFF.

The gene calls are TRBV19 and TRBJ2-5; no reliable D call. CDR1 LNHDA and CDR2 SQIVND come from the germline V gene (reference sequence). Deletions cut 4 bases from V and 2 bases from J, with 11 bases between. CDR3 length equals 14 residues. DNA for the CDR3: TGTGCCAGTAGTAGTTTGGGCAGTCAAGAGACCCAGTACTTC. It specifies CASSSLGSQETQYF.

The chain employs TRBV6-5 and TRBJ1-1, with a tentative D call TRBD1 (5 bases). Germline V lookup: CDR1 MNHEY, CDR2 SVGAGI. Deletions cut 11 bases from V and 3 bases from J, with 19 bases between. This CDR3 contains 14 residues. CDR3 region: CASWVGRADTEAFF. CDR3 DNA: TGTGCCTCCTGGGTGGGCAGGGCGGACACTGAAGCTTTCTTT.

The gene calls are TRBV7-2 and TRBJ2-2, with D perhaps being TRBD1 or TRBD2 (6 bases each). The ends were cut back, 5 bases at V and 6 bases at J, with 10 bases in the middle. Germline CDR1 SGHTA, CDR2 FQGNSA. This CDR3 contains 13 residues. This CDR3 reads CASSSRGPGELFF. The CDR3 DNA follows: TGTGCCAGCAGCAGCCGGGGGCCCGGGGAGCTGTTTTTT.

This clone was detected a few times. The rearrangement uses TRBV5-8 and TRBJ1-5, with TRBD1 as a possible D gene (5 bases). Germline CDR1 reads SGHTS; CDR2 reads YDEGEE. V shed 0 bases and J shed 3 bases, with 7 bases lying between them. CDR3 length equals 14 residues. The CDR3 is CASSLGQINQPQHF. The CDR3 DNA reads as TGTGCCAGCAGCTTGGGACAGATCAATCAGCCCCAGCATTTT.

V is TRBV4-1 and J is TRBJ1-1; D perhaps matches TRBD1 (5 bases). V dropped 4 bases and J dropped 1 base, with 13 bases sitting between them. Germline CDR1 reads MGHRA; CDR2 reads YSYEKL. The CDR3 loop spans 15 amino acids. Here the CDR3 reads CASSLSGGGNTEAFF. Here the CDR3 DNA reads TGCGCCAGCAGCCTGTCCGGGGGAGGGAACACTGAAGCTTTCTTT.

The chain combines TRBV12-3 or TRBV12-4 with TRBJ1-1; D may be TRBD1 (5 bases). The CDR3 is 13 residues long. Trimming removed 6 bases at V and 3 bases at J, with 11 bases between. The CDR3 coding sequence is TGTGCCAGCAGACAGCAGGGACACACTGAAGCTTTCTTT. It is translated as CASRQQGHTEAFF.

Comments on this clone: In the same sample, other DNA sequences code for this CDR3. J is TRBJ2-3 and V is TRBV14; 11 bases fit TRBD2. The CDR3 consists of 16 residues. Germline values: CDR1 SGHDN, CDR2 FVKESK. V lost 3 bases and J lost 2; bases outside the gene matches: 4. The CDR3 nucleotides read TGTGCCAGCAGCCAGGTAGCGGGGGGGATCACAGATACGCAGTATTTT. Protein product: CASSQVAGGITDTQYF.

The chain combines TRBV18 with TRBJ2-6, with D perhaps assigned TRBD1 or TRBD2 (5 bases each). The CDR3 is 19 amino acids. The germline V gene has CDR1 KGHSH and CDR2 LQKENI. The V gene lost 3 bases and the J gene lost 2 bases, with 20 bases spanning the gap. CDR3 nucleotide sequence: TGTGCCAGCTCACCCGGTGGGACCGACATTTTTACTGGGGCCAACGTCCTGACTTTC. This gives the protein CASSPGGTDIFTGANVLTF.